The rows below give T cell receptor beta chains drawn from one sample of a study of T cells in tuberculosis. Clones were sequenced by immunoSEQ multiplex PCR, and TCRdb holds only the in-frame ones, with some missing. This table has 85,000 to 90,000 clones, approximately 91% appearing once. Sequencing input: CD1b-GMM tetramer-negative cells sorted from PBMCs. The source of these receptors is an adult woman with latent tuberculosis. Both conserved end residues are part of each CDR3. A D gene is named only where the DNA matches it firmly. Where a row states a size, it is once, few, many or the class of an expanded clone; other rows omit it.

TRBV4-1	TRBD1	TRBJ2-5	.	CASSQDLGQLGETQYF	TGCGCCAGCAGCCAAGATCTGGGACAGTTAGGGGAGACCCAGTACTTC
TRBV5-1	.	TRBJ1-5	.	CASSPQGLEPQHF	TGCGCCAGCAGCCCGCAGGGGCTCGAGCCCCAGCATTTT
TRBV5-1	.	TRBJ2-3	.	CASSLAGVGTDTQYF	TGCGCCAGCAGCTTGGCGGGGGTGGGAACAGATACGCAGTATTTT
TRBV15	.	TRBJ1-1	.	CATSSTGTTEAFF	TGTGCCACCAGCAGTACAGGGACCACTGAAGCTTTCTTT
TRBV7-9	TRBD1	TRBJ1-4	.	CASSLGFRTGEKLFF	TGTGCCAGCAGCTTAGGATTCCGGACAGGCGAAAAACTGTTTTTT
TRBV7-9	.	TRBJ2-7	.	CASSFVAGASYEQYF	TGTGCCAGCAGCTTCGTGGCGGGGGCTTCCTACGAGCAGTACTTC
TRBV4-2	.	TRBJ2-1	medium-sized	CASSQDLGGNEQFF	TGTGCCAGCAGCCAAGATCTGGGGGGCAATGAGCAGTTCTTC
TRBV5-1	.	TRBJ2-3	.	CASSSGPKAGDTQYF	TGCGCCAGCAGCTCTGGCCCGAAGGCAGGGGATACGCAGTATTTT
TRBV11-2	TRBD1	TRBJ2-5	.	CASNNRGVQETQYF	TGTGCCAGCAACAACAGGGGGGTCCAAGAGACCCAGTACTTC
TRBV19	TRBD1	TRBJ1-6	.	CASSIWGTGGSPLHF	TGTGCCAGTAGTATCTGGGGGACAGGGGGTTCACCCCTCCACTTT
TRBV5-1	.	TRBJ2-2	.	CASSQTLTRPNTGELFF	TGCGCCAGCAGCCAAACTCTGACTAGACCGAACACCGGGGAGCTGTTTTTT
TRBV7-9	.	TRBJ1-1	.	CASSRDTEAFF	TGTGCCAGCAGTAGAGACACTGAAGCTTTCTTT
TRBV10-3	TRBD1	TRBJ2-3	.	CAISGTVILTDTQYF	TGTGCCATCAGCGGGACAGTGATTCTCACAGATACGCAGTATTTT
TRBV4-1	.	TRBJ1-5	.	CASSQDGDNPNQPQHF	TGCGCCAGCAGCCAAGACGGGGACAACCCTAATCAGCCCCAGCATTTT
TRBV10-3	TRBD2	TRBJ2-2	.	CAISARSSGGNTGELFF	TGTGCCATCAGTGCCCGCTCTAGCGGGGGGAACACCGGGGAGCTGTTTTTT
TRBV6-6	.	TRBJ1-4	.	CASRRDSGSGEKLFF	TGTGCCAGCAGGAGGGATTCGGGGTCGGGTGAAAAACTGTTTTTT
TRBV27	.	TRBJ1-2	.	CASSPPAGYYGYTF	TGTGCCAGCAGCCCTCCTGCGGGGTACTATGGCTACACCTTC
TRBV19	.	TRBJ2-5	.	CATRSNGGTQYF	TGTGCCACCCGATCGAACGGGGGGACCCAGTACTTC
TRBV5-4	TRBD1	TRBJ1-6	.	CASSTWTGTQNSPLHF	TGTGCCAGCAGCACGTGGACAGGGACCCAAAATTCACCCCTCCACTTT
TRBV11-2	TRBD1	TRBJ1-2	.	CASSPRQGYGYTF	TGTGCCAGCAGCCCCCGACAGGGGTATGGCTACACCTTC